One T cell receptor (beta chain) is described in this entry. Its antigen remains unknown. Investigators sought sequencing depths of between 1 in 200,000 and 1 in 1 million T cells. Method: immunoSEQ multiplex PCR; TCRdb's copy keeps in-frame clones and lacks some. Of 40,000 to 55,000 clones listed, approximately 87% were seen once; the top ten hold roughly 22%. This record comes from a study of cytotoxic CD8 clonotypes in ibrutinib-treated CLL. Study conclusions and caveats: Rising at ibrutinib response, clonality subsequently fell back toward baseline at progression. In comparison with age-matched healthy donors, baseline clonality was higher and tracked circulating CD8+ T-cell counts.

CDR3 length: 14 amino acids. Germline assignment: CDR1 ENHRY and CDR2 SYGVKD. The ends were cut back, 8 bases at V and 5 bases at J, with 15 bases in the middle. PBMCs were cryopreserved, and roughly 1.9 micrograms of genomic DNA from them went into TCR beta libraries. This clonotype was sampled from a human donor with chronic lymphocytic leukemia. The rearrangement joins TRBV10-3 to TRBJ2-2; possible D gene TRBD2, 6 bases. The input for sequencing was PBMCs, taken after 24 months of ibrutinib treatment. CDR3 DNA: TGTGCCATCTCTGGCAGGCGGGATACCGGGGAGCTGTTTTTT. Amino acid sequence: CAISGRRDTGELFF.